This T cell receptor beta chain derives from a study of naive and memory T cell subsets. Study outcomes and limitations: Over 85% of naive TCR sequences appeared only once after error correction, unlike memory subsets. No ground truth validated the naive and memory repertoire findings. Gini index rose across naive, CM, EM and EMRA in CD4 and CD8.

Concerning this clonotype: What it recognizes is unknown.

The beta constant-region primer was an equimolar mix of two oligonucleotides covering TRBC1 and TRBC2. Ligated cDNA was amplified by four rounds of PCR with nested alpha and beta constant-region primers and SP2. Via MiXCR, TCRdb re-called the UMI-ligation and nested PCR reads, giving one row per CDR3 protein. The data contain 15,000 to 20,000 distinct CDR3 sequences, around 9% of them singletons. With 10 bases clipped from V and 1 base from J, the junction kept 12 bases outside the gene matches. Per germline, CDR1 MDHEN and CDR2 SYDVKM. This CDR3 comprises 16 residues. The chain has TRBV28 and TRBJ2-1; 8 bases align to TRBD2. The specimen was central memory CD8+ T cells from blood. The sequence came from a human donor in good health. In DNA form, the CDR3 reads TGTGCCAAGGTGTTGAGCGGGAGCCGGTCCTACAATGAGCAGTTCTTC. Translated, it gives CAKVLSGSRSYNEQFF.